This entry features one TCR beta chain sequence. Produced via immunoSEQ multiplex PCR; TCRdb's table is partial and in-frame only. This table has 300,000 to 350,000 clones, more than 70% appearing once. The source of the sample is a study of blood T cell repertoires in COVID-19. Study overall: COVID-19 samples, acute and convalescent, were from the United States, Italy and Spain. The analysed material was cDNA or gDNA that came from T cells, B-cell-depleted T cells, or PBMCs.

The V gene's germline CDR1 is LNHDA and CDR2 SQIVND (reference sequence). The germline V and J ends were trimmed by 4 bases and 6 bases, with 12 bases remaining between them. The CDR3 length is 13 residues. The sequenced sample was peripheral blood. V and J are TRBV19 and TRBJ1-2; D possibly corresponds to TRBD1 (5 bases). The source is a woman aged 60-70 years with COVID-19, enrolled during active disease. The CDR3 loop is CASSRAGKNGYTF. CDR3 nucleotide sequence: TGTGCCAGTAGTAGGGCAGGGAAGAATGGCTACACCTTC.